This is a list of T cell receptor beta chains from one sample in a study of T-cell memory formation after mild COVID-19. TCRdb re-called the 5' RACE reads through MiXCR, storing one row per CDR3 protein. The table has around 180,000 distinct CDR3 sequences, roughly 16% seen once. Input material: PBMCs or a T cell subset sorted from them (not recorded which). The receptors originated from an adult woman who had mild COVID-19 (a few samples of this study predate the infection). Cell type and time point are not known. Both conserved end residues are part of each CDR3. A D gene is named only where the DNA matches it firmly. Size is stated for part of the rows, as once, few or many counts, or as a class when the clone is expanded.

d_call: TRBD2
v_call: TRBV5-1
clone_size: few
j_call: TRBJ2-4
cdr3_aa: CASSPISSGSAKNIQYF
cdr3_nt: TGCGCCAGCAGCCCCATCTCTAGCGGGTCTGCCAAAAACATTCAGTACTTC

d_call: -
v_call: TRBV6-6
clone_size: few
j_call: TRBJ2-3
cdr3_aa: CASSSAGSEDTQYF
cdr3_nt: TGTGCCAGCAGTTCGGCGGGGAGCGAGGATACGCAGTATTTT

d_call: -
v_call: TRBV7-3
clone_size: few
j_call: TRBJ2-5
cdr3_aa: CASSPGGRTETQYF
cdr3_nt: TGTGCCAGCAGCCCCGGGGGGCGTACGGAGACCCAGTACTTC

d_call: TRBD1
v_call: TRBV7-8
clone_size: -
j_call: TRBJ2-2
cdr3_aa: CASRLQGAPTGELFF
cdr3_nt: TGTGCCAGCAGACTACAGGGGGCCCCTACCGGGGAGCTGTTTTTT

d_call: -
v_call: TRBV7-9
clone_size: few
j_call: TRBJ2-7
cdr3_aa: CASSHEGTEQYF
cdr3_nt: TGTGCCAGCAGCCACGAAGGTACAGAGCAGTACTTC

d_call: -
v_call: TRBV7-3
clone_size: -
j_call: TRBJ2-2
cdr3_aa: CASSPIPTGELFF
cdr3_nt: TGTGCCAGCAGCCCAATCCCCACCGGGGAGCTGTTTTTT

d_call: -
v_call: TRBV30
clone_size: few
j_call: TRBJ1-1
cdr3_aa: CAWSRTANTEAFF
cdr3_nt: TGTGCCTGGAGCAGGACTGCGAACACTGAAGCTTTCTTT

d_call: -
v_call: TRBV6-2/TRBV6-3
clone_size: few
j_call: TRBJ2-1
cdr3_aa: CASSYGGSPYNEQFF
cdr3_nt: TGTGCCAGCAGTTACGGAGGGAGTCCCTACAATGAGCAGTTCTTC

d_call: TRBD1
v_call: TRBV3-1
clone_size: few
j_call: TRBJ2-1
cdr3_aa: CASSTSRTGAYNEQFF
cdr3_nt: TGTGCCAGCAGCACGAGCCGGACAGGGGCCTACAATGAGCAGTTCTTC

d_call: -
v_call: TRBV18
clone_size: few
j_call: TRBJ2-7
cdr3_aa: CASSPGQALDEQYF
cdr3_nt: TGTGCCAGCTCACCGGGCCAAGCCCTCGACGAGCAGTACTTC

d_call: -
v_call: TRBV6-5
clone_size: -
j_call: TRBJ2-5
cdr3_aa: CASSYIATQETQYF
cdr3_nt: TGTGCCAGCAGTTACATAGCGACTCAAGAGACCCAGTACTTC

d_call: -
v_call: TRBV6-1
clone_size: few
j_call: TRBJ2-3
cdr3_aa: CASRPDDFVDTQYF
cdr3_nt: TGTGCCAGCAGGCCGGATGATTTCGTAGATACGCAGTATTTT

d_call: -
v_call: TRBV20-1
clone_size: -
j_call: TRBJ1-6
cdr3_aa: CSARKGPHNSPLHF
cdr3_nt: TGCAGTGCTAGGAAAGGACCGCATAATTCACCCCTCCACTTT

d_call: TRBD2
v_call: TRBV7-2
clone_size: -
j_call: TRBJ2-1
cdr3_aa: CASSLASGVYNEQFF
cdr3_nt: TGTGCCAGCAGCTTAGCTAGCGGGGTTTACAATGAGCAGTTCTTC

d_call: TRBD1
v_call: TRBV29-1
clone_size: many
j_call: TRBJ2-7
cdr3_aa: CSVEGQGYEQYF
cdr3_nt: TGCAGCGTTGAGGGACAGGGCTACGAGCAGTACTTC

d_call: TRBD1
v_call: TRBV7-9
clone_size: few
j_call: TRBJ2-3
cdr3_aa: CASSFFRGRLGTDTQYF
cdr3_nt: TGTGCCAGCAGCTTCTTCAGGGGGCGCTTAGGCACAGATACGCAGTATTTT

d_call: -
v_call: TRBV7-8
clone_size: -
j_call: TRBJ1-1
cdr3_aa: CASSSHTNTEAFF
cdr3_nt: TGTGCCAGCAGCAGCCACACGAACACTGAAGCTTTCTTT

d_call: TRBD1
v_call: TRBV20-1
clone_size: -
j_call: TRBJ2-7
cdr3_aa: CSVTGGRYEQYF
cdr3_nt: TGCAGTGTAACAGGGGGGCGCTACGAGCAGTACTTC